These 18 T cell receptor beta chains originate from one sample sequenced in a study of T cells in Graves' hyperthyroidism and ophthalmopathy. Using RNA transcripts as the source, TCR beta CDR3 regions were amplified. Carried out on the TCR CDR3, a first-round RT-PCR used the HTBI primer set. MiXCR was run by TCRdb on the multiplex PCR reads, yielding one entry per CDR3 protein. The sample includes more than 500,000 distinct CDR3 sequences, 12% to 15% seen only once; the top ten take around 13%. Sequences were obtained from blood. Receptors were obtained from a woman in her thirties or forties with Graves' hyperthyroidism.

This clonotype was seen ten or more times. The chain employs TRBV7-8 and TRBJ1-6, with D unresolved. V was cut by 1 base and J by 4 bases, with 8 bases left in between. The CDR3 totals 15 residues. CDR1 and CDR2 (germline): SGHVS, FQNEAQ. The CDR3 sequence is CASSLVTAYNSPLHF. CDR3 nucleotides: TGTGCCAGCAGCTTAGTGACGGCTTATAATTCACCCCTCCACTTT.

Worth noting for this clonotype: Just one base apart from a much larger clone, this may be a read error. The rearrangement uses TRBV28 and TRBJ2-5; D unresolved. CDR1 is MDHEN and CDR2 is SYDVKM in the germline V gene. The CDR3 extends over 17 amino acids. Here the CDR3 DNA reads TGTGCCTGCAGTTTATGGGGTCAGGCCCTCAGTAGAGAGACCCAGTACTTC. Protein product: CACSLWGQALSRETQYF.

The sample holds many counts of this clonotype. The chain uses TRBV28 and TRBJ2-1, with 8 bases aligning to TRBD1. Germline CDR1 MDHEN, CDR2 SYDVKM. The CDR3 covers 16 residues. Trimming took 7 bases from V and 2 from J; bases not matched to a gene: 10. The CDR3 spells CASNSSPGQAYNEQFF. DNA for the CDR3: TGTGCCAGCAACTCTTCCCCGGGACAGGCCTACAATGAGCAGTTCTTC.

This rearrangement joins TRBV19 to TRBJ2-6; D not resolved. This CDR3 spans 15 amino acids. Trimming cost V 6 bases and J 1 base, with 10 bases left between them. CDR1 LNHDA and CDR2 SQIVND come from the germline V gene (reference sequence). The CDR3 bases are TGTGCCAGTAGGGGGTCAGGTTCTGGGGCCAACGTCCTGACTTTC. Its protein is CASRGSGSGANVLTF.

This clonotype showed up many times. V and J are TRBV7-2 and TRBJ2-3, with D perhaps TRBD2 (5 bases). The CDR3 runs to 16 residues. Trimming took 0 bases from V and 4 from J, leaving 14 bases between them. CDR1 is SGHTA and CDR2 is FQGNSA in the germline V gene. The CDR3 DNA reads as TGTGCCAGCAGCTTAGCGGGGAGCCTGGGAGCAGATACGCAGTATTTT. Translating gives CASSLAGSLGADTQYF.

This clonotype was seen a handful of times. V usage is TRBV14 and J usage is TRBJ1-6; 7 positions agree with TRBD1. With 1 base clipped from V and 9 bases from J, the junction kept 3 bases outside the gene matches. The germline gives CDR1 SGHDN, CDR2 FVKESK. This CDR3 spans 14 amino acids. The CDR3 region has the DNA TGTGCCAGCAGCCAAGTGACAGGGAGTTCACCCCTCCACTTT. This translates into CASSQVTGSSPLHF.

In its sample, this clonotype was seen a few times. The rearrangement uses TRBV9 and TRBJ1-5; D not resolved. Germline V gene sequence: CDR1 SGDLS, CDR2 YYNGEE. Deletions cut 0 bases from V and 0 bases from J, with 7 bases between. The CDR3 is 15 amino acids. The CDR3 nucleotides read TGTGCCAGCAGCGTAGGGGGTTATAGCAATCAGCCCCAGCATTTT. Translating it yields CASSVGGYSNQPQHF.

This clonotype was detected many times. This chain uses TRBV5-1 with TRBJ2-3, with D possibly TRBD1 on 6 matching bases. The germline CDR1 and CDR2 sequences are SGHRS and YFSETQ. This CDR3 has 16 residues. V was pared by 3 bases and J by 1 base, with 15 bases between. DNA of the CDR3: TGCGCCAGCAGCTCTGCTCGGACAGCCCGCACAGATACGCAGTATTTT. As protein: CASSSARTARTDTQYF. The whole variable domain, remainder taken from reference TRBV5-1 and TRBJ2-3, is KAGVTQTPRYLIKTRGQQVTLSCSPISGHRSVSWYQQTPGQGLQFLFEYFSETQRNKGNFPGRFSGRQFSNSRSEMNVSTLELGDSALYLCASSSARTARTDTQYFGPGTRLTVL.

This clonotype was found many times. The chain combines TRBV7-6 with TRBJ1-2; no firm D call. The CDR3 is 13 residues long. V lost 0 bases and J 8 bases, leaving 10 bases between the germline ends. Germline CDR1 and CDR2: SGHVS and FNYEAQ. CDR3 in amino acids: CASSLATLGGYTF. CDR3 DNA sequence: TGTGCCAGCAGCTTAGCGACCTTGGGGGGCTACACCTTC.

This clonotype was seen ten or more times. Written as DNA, the CDR3 is TGTGCCAGCGCGAAGGGGACTAGCGGCAATGAGCAGTTCTTC. The encoded protein is CASAKGTSGNEQFF. This rearrangement joins TRBV2 to TRBJ2-1; 11 bases agree with TRBD2. Germline CDR1 reads SNHLY; CDR2 reads FYNNEI. The CDR3 spans 14 residues. V shed 8 bases and J 6 bases; nucleotides not matched to a gene: 6.

J is TRBJ2-7 and V is TRBV5-5, with D perhaps matching TRBD1 (5 bases). Deletions cut 6 bases from V and 0 bases from J, with 13 bases between. CDR3 size: 14 residues. Germline assignment: CDR1 SGHKS and CDR2 YYEKEE (reference sequence). This chain's CDR3 is CASTLKGISYEQYF. The CDR3 coding sequence is TGTGCCAGCACTCTAAAGGGGATCTCCTACGAGCAGTACTTC.

J is TRBJ2-7 and V is TRBV15; TRBD2 agrees at 8 bases. In germline, CDR1 is LNHNV, CDR2 YYDKDF (reference sequence). V lost 0 bases to trimming and J lost 3 bases; unmatched junction nucleotides: 7. The CDR3 sequence is 16 residues long. In DNA, the CDR3 is TGTGCCACCAGCAGAGAGACTAGCGAACCCTTCTACGAGCAGTACTTC. Translated, it gives CATSRETSEPFYEQYF.

This chain uses TRBV10-3 with TRBJ1-3; 9 nucleotides agree with TRBD1. V lost 5 bases to trimming and J lost 2 bases; unmatched junction nucleotides: 7. Germline V lookup: CDR1 ENHRY, CDR2 SYGVKD. The CDR3 is made up of 16 amino acids. CDR3 residues: CAISRDRVDAGNTIYF. CDR3 nucleotide sequence: TGTGCCATCAGTCGGGACAGGGTGGATGCTGGAAACACCATATATTTT.

This clonotype showed up many times. This rearrangement joins TRBV6-6 to TRBJ1-6; D is unresolved. The CDR3 length is 13 residues. Deletions cut 0 bases from V and 14 bases from J, with 11 bases between. Germline V gene data show CDR1 as MNHNY and CDR2 as SVGAGI (reference sequence). CDR3 amino acids: CASSYSSAGALHF. CDR3 coding DNA: TGTGCCAGCAGTTACTCGAGTGCGGGAGCCCTCCACTTT.

This clonotype was found many times. This chain connects TRBV20-1 to TRBJ2-5, with D perhaps TRBD2 (6 bases). CDR1 and CDR2 from the germline V gene are DFQATT and SNEGSKA (reference sequence). The CDR3 is 13 residues long. V was shortened by 5 bases and J by 3 bases, with 13 bases between the two germline ends. The CDR3 region is CSARDGGEETQYF. In DNA, the CDR3 is TGCAGTGCTCGTGACGGCGGGGAAGAGACCCAGTACTTC.

Ten or more counts support this clonotype. The V gene is TRBV3-1, the J gene TRBJ1-1; 7 nucleotides line up with TRBD1. Germline V lookup: CDR1 LGHDT, CDR2 YNNKEL (reference sequence). Unmatched junction bases numbered 3, after V lost 4 bases and J lost 1 base. This CDR3 is built from 14 residues. The CDR3 DNA reads as TGTGCCAGCAGCCCCAGACAGGGGAACACTGAAGCTTTCTTT. Translating gives CASSPRQGNTEAFF.

A word on this clonotype: This may stem from a read error, because a much larger clone lies one nucleotide away. The rearrangement links TRBV27 to TRBJ1-2; TRBD1 is a possible D gene (6 bases). The V end was cut by 5 bases, the J end by 2 bases, with 12 bases between. The CDR3 consists of 14 residues. CDR1 is MNHEY, CDR2 SMNVEV, per germline (reference sequence). The CDR3 here is CASSDTDRNYGYTF. The CDR3 DNA follows: TGTGCCAGCAGTGATACCGACAGGAACTATGGCTACACCTTC.

This clonotype has just a few counts. J is TRBJ1-2 and V is TRBV7-9; D remains unclear. Germline values: CDR1 SEHNR, CDR2 FQNEAQ (reference sequence). The CDR3 length is 16 residues. Trimming left V 5 bases short and J 3 bases short, with 19 bases between. DNA for the CDR3: TGTGCCAGCAGCCAAGAGATGGGAAGGGATCACTATGGCTACACCTTC. Translated: CASSQEMGRDHYGYTF.